This T cell receptor (beta chain) was obtained from a study of vaccination and CD4 T cells after COVID-19. For the study at large: For control cultures, the treatment was a CEFX pool, an HIV-1 Nef pool, or no peptide. Study results and caveats: Early post-infection timepoints were not included, and relatively few convalescent patients were studied.

The table lists this clonotype with a few counts. Its specificity is not known. An Oncomine TCR Beta short-read assay was used to sequence the DNA from cultured CD4+ T cells. Investigators obtained genomic DNA by extraction from cultured CD4+ T cells. TCRdb reprocessed the PCR reads via MiXCR and lists one record per CDR3 protein. The sample has some 9,700 distinct CDR3 sequences, less than 70% seen once; the top ten hold 24%. Treatment described: approximately nine-day PBMC culture with coronavirus spike peptide pools or control peptides (ViraFEST assay). Those CD4+ T cells from the unexposed donor predate the COVID-19 pandemic (2011-2018). The researchers probed unexposed-donor CD4+ T cells with SARS-CoV-2 S/N and four cold-coronavirus spikes, cells permitting. The TCR sequence derives from a human donor in good health. Specimen: CD4+ T cells from blood, cultured in vitro.

The DNA for the CDR3 is TGTGCCAGCAGTGAATTTCGGGGGGCGCGGACTGAAGCTTTCTTT. Protein sequence: CASSEFRGARTEAFF. This chain uses TRBV25-1 with TRBJ1-1; possibly TRBD1 for D (6 bases). Germline V lookup: CDR1 MGHDK, CDR2 SYGVNS. The V gene lost 1 base and the J gene lost 5 bases, with 14 bases spanning the gap. CDR3 length: 15 residues.